Here is one T cell receptor beta chain with its context. 13 Jbeta primers and 60 Vbeta primers were used for the PCR. Libraries were prepared by immunoSEQ multiplex PCR; TCRdb keeps only in-frame clonotypes and omits some of them. The sample shows some 95,000 clones, approximately 77% of them seen only once. The entry originates in a study of cytomegalovirus exposure and HLA in healthy donors. The CDR3 spans 16 residues. Trimming took 4 bases from V and 4 from J; bases not matched to a gene: 12. Germline V gives CDR1 SGDLS, CDR2 YYNGEE. The chain joins TRBV9 to TRBJ2-7, with 9 nucleotides matching TRBD1. Sequences were obtained from PBMCs. This TCR derives from a woman between 35 and 50 years old in good health and CMV-seronegative. CDR3 region: CASSPRQGDFEYEQYF. The DNA of the CDR3 is TGTGCCAGCAGCCCCCGACAGGGGGATTTCGAATACGAGCAGTACTTC.